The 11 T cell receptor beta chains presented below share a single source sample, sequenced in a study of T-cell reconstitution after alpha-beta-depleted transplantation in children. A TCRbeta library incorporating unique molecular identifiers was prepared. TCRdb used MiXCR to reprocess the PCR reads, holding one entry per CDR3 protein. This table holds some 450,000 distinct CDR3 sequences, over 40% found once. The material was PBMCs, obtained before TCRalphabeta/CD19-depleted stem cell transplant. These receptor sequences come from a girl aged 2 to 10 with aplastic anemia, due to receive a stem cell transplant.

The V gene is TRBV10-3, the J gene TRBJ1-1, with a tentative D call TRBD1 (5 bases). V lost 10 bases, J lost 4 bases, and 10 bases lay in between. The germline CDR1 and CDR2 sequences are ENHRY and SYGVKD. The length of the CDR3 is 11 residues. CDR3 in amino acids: CATTTATEAFF. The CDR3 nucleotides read TGTGCCACAACGACAGCCACTGAAGCTTTCTTT.

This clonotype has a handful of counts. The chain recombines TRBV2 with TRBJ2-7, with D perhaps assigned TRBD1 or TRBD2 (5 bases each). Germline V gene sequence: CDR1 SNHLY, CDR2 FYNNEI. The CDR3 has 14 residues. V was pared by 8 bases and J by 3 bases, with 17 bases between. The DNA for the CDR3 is TGTGCCAGCGGGGCGGGTGGGAGCCACTACGAGCAGTACTTC. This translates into CASGAGGSHYEQYF.

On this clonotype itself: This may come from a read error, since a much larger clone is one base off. CDR3 loop: CASSLVTLAGYAEAFF. CDR3 bases: TGTGCCAGCAGCTTAGTTACCCTCGCGGGGTACGCTGAAGCTTTCTTT. The genes are TRBV7-8 and TRBJ1-1; no clear D gene. CDR1 is SGHVS, CDR2 FQNEAQ, per germline. The CDR3 totals 16 residues. V was shortened by 1 base and J by 6 bases, with 18 bases between the two germline ends.

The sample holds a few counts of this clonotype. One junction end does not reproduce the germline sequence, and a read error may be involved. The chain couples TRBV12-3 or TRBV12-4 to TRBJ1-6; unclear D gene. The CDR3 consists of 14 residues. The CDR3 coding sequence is TGTTCCAGCAGTTTTCTGGAAAGAGGCTCACCCCTCCACTTT. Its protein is CSSSFLERGSPLHF.

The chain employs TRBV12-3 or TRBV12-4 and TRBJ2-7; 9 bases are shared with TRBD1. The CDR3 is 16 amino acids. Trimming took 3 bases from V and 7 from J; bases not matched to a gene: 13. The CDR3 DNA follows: TGTGCCAGCAGTTTCCCACACAGGACAGGGGTCAGTGAGCAGTACTTC. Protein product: CASSFPHRTGVSEQYF.

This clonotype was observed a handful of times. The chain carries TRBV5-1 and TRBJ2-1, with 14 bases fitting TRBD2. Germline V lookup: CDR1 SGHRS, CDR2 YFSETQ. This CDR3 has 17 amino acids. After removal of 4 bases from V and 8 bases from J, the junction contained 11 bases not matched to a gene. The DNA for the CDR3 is TGCGCCAGCAGCCTGAAGGGACTAGCGGGAGCTCGCGATGAGCAGTTCTTC. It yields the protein CASSLKGLAGARDEQFF.

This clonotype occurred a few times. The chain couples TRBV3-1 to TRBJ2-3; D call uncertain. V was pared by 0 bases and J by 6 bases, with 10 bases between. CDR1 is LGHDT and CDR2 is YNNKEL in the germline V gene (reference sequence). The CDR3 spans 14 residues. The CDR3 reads CASSQDIRVDTQYF. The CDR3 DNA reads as TGTGCCAGCAGCCAAGATATCCGCGTGGATACGCAGTATTTT.

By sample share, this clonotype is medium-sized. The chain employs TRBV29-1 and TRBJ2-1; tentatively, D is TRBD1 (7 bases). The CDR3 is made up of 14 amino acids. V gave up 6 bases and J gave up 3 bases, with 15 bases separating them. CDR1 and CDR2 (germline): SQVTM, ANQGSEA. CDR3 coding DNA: TGCAGCGTACCCGACAGGGAGGTCTACAATGAGCAGTTCTTC. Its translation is CSVPDREVYNEQFF.

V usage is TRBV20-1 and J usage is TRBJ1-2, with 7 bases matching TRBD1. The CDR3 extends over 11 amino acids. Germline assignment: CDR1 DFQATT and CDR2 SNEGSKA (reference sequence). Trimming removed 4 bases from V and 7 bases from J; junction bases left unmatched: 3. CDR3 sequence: CSAIAGGGYTF. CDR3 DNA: TGCAGTGCTATAGCAGGGGGTGGCTACACCTTC.

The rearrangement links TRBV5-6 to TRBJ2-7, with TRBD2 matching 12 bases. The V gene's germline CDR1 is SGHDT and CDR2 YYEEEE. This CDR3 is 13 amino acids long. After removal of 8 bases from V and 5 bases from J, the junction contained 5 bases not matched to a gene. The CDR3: CASGLAGSDEQYF. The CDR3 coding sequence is TGTGCCAGTGGACTAGCGGGGAGCGACGAGCAGTACTTC.

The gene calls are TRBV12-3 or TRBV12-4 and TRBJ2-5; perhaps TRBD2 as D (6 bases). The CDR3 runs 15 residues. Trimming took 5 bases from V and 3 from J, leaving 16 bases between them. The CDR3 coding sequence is TGTGCCAGCAGTCCGCTGTTCTTAGCGGAAGAGACCCAGTACTTC. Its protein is CASSPLFLAEETQYF.